The 21 T cell receptor beta chains given below trace back to one sample, sequenced in a study of T cells in Graves' hyperthyroidism and ophthalmopathy. Researchers took RNA transcripts and amplified the TCR beta CDR3 regions from them. HTBI primers drove first-round RT-PCR of the TCR CDR3. TCRdb called the multiplex PCR reads again in MiXCR, with one record for every CDR3 protein. The sample yields some 770,000 distinct CDR3 sequences, around 15% seen once. Input material: blood. These receptors were taken from a man younger than 30 with Graves' hyperthyroidism.

This clonotype was found a few times. The gene calls are TRBV11-1 and TRBJ2-2; 7 bases align to TRBD2. Per the germline V gene, CDR1 is SGHAT and CDR2 is FQDESV (reference sequence). The trim removed 3 bases at V and 5 bases at J, leaving 9 bases unmatched. There are 16 residues in the CDR3. CDR3 region: CASSLGSGGRTGELFF. CDR3 sequence (DNA): TGTGCCAGCAGCTTGGGTTCGGGCGGGAGAACCGGGGAGCTGTTTTTT.

This clonotype was counted ten times or more. This chain joins TRBV6-1 and TRBJ2-1, with 12 bases fitting TRBD2. V was pared by 6 bases and J by 4 bases, with 13 bases of the junction left unmatched. CDR3 length: 18 residues. In germline, CDR1 is MNHNS, CDR2 SASEGT. Written as DNA, the CDR3 is TGTGCCAGCAGGTCGGTGCTAGCGGGGGGGGGTAAGTACAATGAGCAGTTCTTC. Its protein product is CASRSVLAGGGKYNEQFF.

This clonotype was observed at least ten times. This sequence joins TRBV3-1 and TRBJ2-2; 11 bases are shared with TRBD2. The V and J ends lost 4 bases and 6 bases, in that order; junction bases with no gene match: 7. CDR1 is LGHDT and CDR2 is YNNKEL in the germline V gene (reference sequence). The CDR3 contains 16 residues. The CDR3 nucleotides read TGTGCCAGCAGCCTTCCTAGCGGGAGGTGGCCCGGGGAGCTGTTTTTT. It translates to CASSLPSGRWPGELFF.

This clonotype has a handful of counts. The CDR3 spells CASSSTGQGQNTEAFF. CDR3 nucleotide sequence: TGTGCCAGCAGTTCAACGGGACAGGGACAAAACACTGAAGCTTTCTTT. This chain connects TRBV12-3 or TRBV12-4 to TRBJ1-1; 9 bases map to TRBD1. The CDR3 is 16 amino acids. J lost 2 bases, V lost 4 bases, and 8 bases had no gene match.

This clonotype was seen at least ten times. The gene calls are TRBV6-2 or TRBV6-3 and TRBJ2-3; D may be TRBD2 (5 bases). The germline V gene has CDR1 MNHEY and CDR2 SVGEGT. There are 15 residues in the CDR3. V lost 2 bases and J lost 4, with 13 bases in between. In DNA, the CDR3 is TGTGCCAGCAGTTACGGAGGCGTTATGTCAGATACGCAGTATTTT. This gives the protein CASSYGGVMSDTQYF.

This clonotype came up many times. This sequence joins TRBV28 and TRBJ2-2, with 7 bases that match TRBD2. V shed 5 bases and J 5 bases; nucleotides not matched to a gene: 8. CDR3 length: 15 residues. Germline V lookup: CDR1 MDHEN, CDR2 SYDVKM. The CDR3 spells CASSRAGVRTGELFF. In DNA, the CDR3 is TGTGCCAGCAGTCGCGCGGGAGTACGGACCGGGGAGCTGTTTTTT.

The chain joins TRBV6-2 or TRBV6-3 to TRBJ1-1, with D perhaps matching TRBD1 (6 bases). V lost 6 bases to trimming and J lost 4 bases, with 15 bases between them. The CDR3 sequence is 14 residues long. CDR1 and CDR2 from the germline V gene are MNHEY and SVGEGT. CDR3: CASRNRVVSTEAFF. CDR3 coding DNA: TGTGCCAGCAGAAACAGGGTAGTGAGCACTGAAGCTTTCTTT.

V and J are TRBV20-1 and TRBJ2-5; 8 bases agree with TRBD1. The CDR3 consists of 13 residues. Germline CDR1 DFQATT, CDR2 SNEGSKA (reference sequence). Trimming cost V 5 bases and J 4 bases; bases outside gene matches: 6. CDR3 sequence: CSARTGTAETQYF. The CDR3 DNA follows: TGCAGTGCTCGGACAGGGACGGCAGAGACCCAGTACTTC.

This clonotype was seen more than once but under ten times. The CDR3 ends on some other residue instead of the conserved phenylalanine or tryptophan, so this is likely a read error. The rearrangement links TRBV27 to TRBJ2-7, with D tentatively TRBD1 or TRBD2 (5 bases each). CDR1 and CDR2 from the germline V gene are MNHEY and SMNVEV (reference sequence). This CDR3 region has 12 residues. The V end lost 11 bases, the J end lost 3 bases, and 14 bases lay between the germline ends. CDR3 nucleotides: TGTGCCGTTGGGGACGTGCTCTACGAGCAGTACCTC. Translation: CAVGDVLYEQYL.

This clonotype has a count of ten or more. In nucleotides, the CDR3 is TGTGCCTGGAGTGTAGGAAGTAATCTGTATGGCTACACCTTC. Translation: CAWSVGSNLYGYTF. The J gene is TRBJ1-2, the V gene TRBV30; no reliable D call. The CDR3 runs 14 residues. Germline CDR1 and CDR2: GTSNPN and SVGIG (reference sequence). V lost 0 bases and J 5 bases, leaving 13 bases between the germline ends. Full variable domain (remainder filled in from reference TRBV30 and TRBJ1-2): SQTIHQWPATLVQPVGSPLSLECTVEGTSNPNLYWYRQAAGRGLQLLFYSVGIGQISSEVPQNLSASRPQDRQFILSSKKLLLSDSGFYLCAWSVGSNLYGYTFGSGTRLTVV.

This clonotype occurred many times. V gene TRBV6-2 or TRBV6-3 combines with J gene TRBJ2-7; 8 bases are shared with TRBD2. CDR3 length: 14 residues. V gave up 2 bases and J gave up 5 bases; unmatched junction bases: 5. Germline V gene sequence: CDR1 MNHEY, CDR2 SVGEGT. CDR3: CASSYAGRANEQYF. The CDR3 bases are TGTGCCAGCAGTTACGCCGGGAGGGCCAACGAGCAGTACTTC.

The chain recombines TRBV6-5 with TRBJ1-1, with 7 bases that match TRBD1. CDR3 length: 15 residues. Germline loops: CDR1 MNHEY, CDR2 SVGAGI. Losses at the gene ends were 2 bases for V and 5 bases for J; bases not matched to a gene: 8. The CDR3 sequence is CASSYIRGAFTEAFF. The CDR3 bases are TGTGCCAGCAGTTACATCAGGGGGGCTTTTACTGAAGCTTTCTTT.

This clonotype has only a few counts. The rearrangement joins TRBV6-1 to TRBJ2-7, with D tentatively TRBD1 or TRBD2 (5 bases each). In germline, CDR1 is MNHNS, CDR2 SASEGT. V was pared by 4 bases and J by 2 bases, with 12 bases between. CDR3 length: 14 residues. The CDR3 sequence: CASSVRDGAYEQYF. The CDR3 nucleotides read TGTGCCAGCAGTGTCCGGGACGGGGCCTACGAGCAGTACTTC.

This clonotype has a handful of counts. The V gene is TRBV20-1, the J gene TRBJ1-4, with D hard to call. Germline values: CDR1 DFQATT, CDR2 SNEGSKA (reference sequence). The length of the CDR3 is 16 residues. Trimming took off 0 bases at V and 0 bases at J, with 11 bases between the two ends. CDR3 region: CSARDSEFATNEKLFF. Written as DNA, the CDR3 is TGCAGTGCTAGAGATAGCGAGTTTGCAACTAATGAAAAACTGTTTTTT.

The J gene is TRBJ1-5, the V gene TRBV6-5, with D unresolved. CDR1 and CDR2 from the germline V gene are MNHEY and SVGAGI. Trimming shortened V by 5 bases and J by 3 bases, and 11 bases separated the two germline ends. The CDR3 loop spans 14 amino acids. This CDR3 reads CASSNPGNNQPQHF. The CDR3, as DNA: TGTGCCAGCAGTAACCCTGGAAACAATCAGCCCCAGCATTTT.

This clonotype turned up a few times. CDR3 loop: CSARAGAYEQYF. The CDR3 DNA reads as TGCAGTGCTAGAGCGGGTGCTTACGAGCAGTACTTC. The genes are TRBV20-1 and TRBJ2-7; no definite D call. The V gene's germline CDR1 is DFQATT and CDR2 SNEGSKA (reference sequence). The CDR3 contains 12 residues. V was shortened by 1 base and J by 4 bases, with 8 bases between the two germline ends.

The chain uses TRBV7-9 and TRBJ2-7; D not certain. This CDR3 contains 15 residues. The V and J ends lost 1 base and 4 bases respectively, with 14 bases between them. The germline V gene encodes CDR1 SEHNR and CDR2 FQNEAQ (reference sequence). The CDR3, as DNA: TGTGCCAGCAGCTTAGTAATCGGTACGATATACGAGCAGTACTTC. This sequence encodes CASSLVIGTIYEQYF.

This clonotype has only a few counts. The chain recombines TRBV19 with TRBJ1-5; D may be TRBD1 (5 bases). Germline loops: CDR1 LNHDA, CDR2 SQIVND (reference sequence). The germline V and J ends were trimmed by 5 bases and 0 bases, with 14 bases remaining between them. This CDR3 spans 16 amino acids. The CDR3 reads CASSPRYDSSNQPQHF. The CDR3 nucleotides are TGTGCCAGTAGTCCCCGTTACGACAGTAGCAATCAGCCCCAGCATTTT.

This clonotype was counted only a few times. The chain employs TRBV7-2 and TRBJ2-5; no definite D call. Per the germline V gene, CDR1 is SGHTA and CDR2 is FQGNSA. This CDR3 spans 14 amino acids. Trimming removed 5 bases at V and 1 base at J, with 11 bases between. Here the CDR3 reads CASSVFGFQETQYF. The CDR3 DNA sequence: TGTGCCAGCAGCGTATTCGGGTTCCAAGAGACCCAGTACTTC. Filled out from reference TRBV7-2 and TRBJ2-5, the complete variable domain reads GAGVSQSPSNKVTEKGKDVELRCDPISGHTALYWYRQSLGQGLEFLIYFQGNSAPDKSGLPSDRFSAERTGGSVSTLTIQRTQQEDSAVYLCASSVFGFQETQYFGPGTRLLVL.

This clonotype turned up a few times. V gene TRBV11-2 combines with J gene TRBJ2-1, with D perhaps matching TRBD1 (5 bases). CDR1 and CDR2 (germline): SGHAT, FQNNGV. The CDR3 consists of 15 residues. The germline V and J ends were trimmed by 5 bases and 7 bases, with 18 bases remaining between them. The CDR3 here is CASSGTRAVENEQFF. The CDR3 bases are TGTGCCAGCAGCGGAACCAGGGCAGTAGAGAATGAGCAGTTCTTC.

The genes are TRBV18 and TRBJ1-5; D not certain. CDR1 KGHSH and CDR2 LQKENI come from the germline V gene. CDR3 length equals 14 residues. Trimming cost V 3 bases and J 2 bases, with 8 bases left between them. CDR3 nucleotides: TGTGCCAGCTCACCTACGTCGGGCAATCAGCCCCAGCATTTT. It translates to CASSPTSGNQPQHF.